This T cell receptor (beta chain) emerged from a study of technical replicates of blood from a handful of donors. Germline V gives CDR1 SNHLY, CDR2 FYNNEI. Trimming shortened V by 7 bases and J by 2 bases, and 8 bases separated the two germline ends. The CDR3 sequence is 13 residues long. Sequencing used immunoSEQ multiplex PCR; TCRdb keeps in-frame clones, though not all of them. The sample has over 85,000 clones, 90% to 97% seen once; the top ten hold about 0.39%. The specimen sequenced was T cells isolated from PBMCs. The receptor's source is a human donor in good health. The rearrangement joins TRBV2 to TRBJ2-2; no clear D. The CDR3 bases are TGTGCCAGCAAAGAGTTTAACACCGGGGAGCTGTTTTTT. Translation gives CASKEFNTGELFF.